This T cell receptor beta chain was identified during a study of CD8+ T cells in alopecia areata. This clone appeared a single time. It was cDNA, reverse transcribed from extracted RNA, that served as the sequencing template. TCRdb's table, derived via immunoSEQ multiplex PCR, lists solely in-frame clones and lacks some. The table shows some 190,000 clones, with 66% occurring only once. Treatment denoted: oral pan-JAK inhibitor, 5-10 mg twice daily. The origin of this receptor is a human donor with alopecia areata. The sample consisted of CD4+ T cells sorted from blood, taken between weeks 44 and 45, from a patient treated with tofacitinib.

CDR3 coding DNA: TGTGCCAGCAGCGCGGGACGGATTGACACTGAAGCTTTCTTT. Protein sequence: CASSAGRIDTEAFF. V is TRBV9 and J is TRBJ1-1; D is perhaps TRBD1 (5 bases). Germline assignment: CDR1 SGDLS and CDR2 YYNGEE. This CDR3 has 14 residues. Trimming took 3 bases from V and 3 from J, leaving 12 bases between them. Based on the CDR3 plus reference TRBV9 and TRBJ1-1, the full variable domain is DSGVTQTPKHLITATGQRVTLRCSPRSGDLSVYWYQQSLDQGLQFLIQYYNGEERAKGNILERFSAQQFPDLHSELNLSSLELGDSALYFCASSAGRIDTEAFFGQGTRLTVV.